A single sample gave rise to the 18 T cell receptor beta chains below, sequenced in a study of beta chain features in type 1 diabetes. Study-wide points: Type 1 diabetes patients had TCRB CDR3s that were shorter (moderately but significantly so) in all four CD4+ subsets.

For these TCRs, the target antigens are not known. Expressed TCRB transcripts got sequenced, as all isolated RNA was reverse transcribed. TCRdb keeps only in-frame clones here, not all; method: immunoSEQ multiplex PCR. The sample has 300,000 to 450,000 clones, about 12% seen once; the top ten hold around 0.01%. Source material: naive CD4+ T cells from blood. The receptors here all came from a woman between 18 and 29 years old with type 1 diabetes.

This chain connects TRBV4-3 to TRBJ2-7, with TRBD2 as a possible D gene (6 bases). V was trimmed by 1 base and J by 2 bases, leaving 9 bases between them. Looked up from germline, CDR1 is LGHNA and CDR2 is YSLEER. The CDR3 covers 14 residues. CDR3 residues: CASSQGRGPYEQYF. Here the CDR3 DNA reads TGCGCCAGCAGCCAAGGGAGGGGTCCCTACGAGCAGTACTTC.

In its sample, this clone was seen a few times. This rearrangement joins TRBV30 to TRBJ2-3; 12 nucleotides line up with TRBD2. CDR1 is GTSNPN, CDR2 SVGIG, per germline (reference sequence). Trimming removed 2 bases from V and 14 bases from J; junction bases left unmatched: 5. The CDR3 runs to 12 residues. This chain's CDR3 is CAWSSRTSGVYF. CDR3 DNA: TGTGCCTGGAGTTCCCGGACTAGCGGGGTGTATTTT.

This clone was detected only a few times. V usage is TRBV7-6 and J usage is TRBJ2-7; perhaps TRBD1 as D (5 bases). V lost 5 bases, J lost 7 bases, and 9 bases lay in between. Germline V CDR1 and CDR2: SGHVS, FNYEAQ. The CDR3 has 11 residues. CDR3 residues: CASSATGEQYF. The CDR3 DNA reads as TGTGCCAGCAGCGCAACAGGAGAGCAGTACTTC.

V usage is TRBV4-2 and J usage is TRBJ2-1, with 13 bases lining up with TRBD2. There are 17 residues in the CDR3. The J segment lost 10 bases and the V segment lost 3 bases, leaving 12 bases of the junction unmatched. The germline gives CDR1 LGHNA, CDR2 YNFKEQ. The CDR3 reads CASSQDGLAGASVEQFF. As DNA, the CDR3 is TGTGCCAGCAGCCAGGACGGACTAGCGGGAGCATCGGTGGAGCAGTTCTTC.

This clone was recorded a few times. In the same sample, other DNA sequences code for this CDR3. The chain couples TRBV28 to TRBJ2-7, with TRBD1 identical over 10 bases. The CDR3 has 14 residues. The junction had 2 bases not matched to a gene; V was cut back by 4 bases and J by 2 bases. CDR1 is MDHEN and CDR2 is SYDVKM in the germline V gene. CDR3 residues: CASSSGQGAYEQYF. DNA of the CDR3: TGTGCCAGCAGTTCCGGACAGGGGGCCTACGAGCAGTACTTC.

This chain uses TRBV9 with TRBJ2-7; 11 positions match TRBD1. The CDR3 loop spans 15 amino acids. The ends lost 0 bases at V and 5 bases at J; junction bases unmatched: 4. Looked up from germline, CDR1 is SGDLS and CDR2 is YYNGEE. The CDR3 DNA reads as TGTGCCAGCAGCGTAGGGATGGACAGGGGGCACGAGCAGTACTTC. This codes for CASSVGMDRGHEQYF.

This clone has just a few counts. The chain employs TRBV28 and TRBJ2-5; D perhaps matches TRBD1 (5 bases). Trimming left V 7 bases short and J 1 base short, with 19 bases between. CDR1 MDHEN and CDR2 SYDVKM come from the germline V gene. The CDR3 has 16 residues. CDR3 residues: CASTTGRRGTQETQYF. The CDR3 DNA follows: TGTGCCAGCACCACTGGAAGAAGGGGAACCCAAGAGACCCAGTACTTC. The entire variable domain, with the rest obtained from reference TRBV28 and TRBJ2-5, is as follows: DVKVTQSSRYLVKRTGEKVFLECVQDMDHENMFWYRQDPGLGLRLIYFSYDVKMKEKGDIPEGYSVSREKKERFSLILESASTNQTSMYLCASTTGRRGTQETQYFGPGTRLLVL.

The rearrangement joins TRBV4-2 to TRBJ1-4, with 8 bases aligning to TRBD1. Germline V gene lookup returns CDR1 LGHNA and CDR2 YNFKEQ. This CDR3 is built from 21 residues. With 4 bases clipped from V and 7 bases from J, the junction kept 26 bases outside the gene matches. In DNA form, the CDR3 reads TGTGCCAGCAGCCCACACCGGGACAGGCACACGGGGGACGACCGTAGTGAAAAACTGTTTTTT. The encoded protein is CASSPHRDRHTGDDRSEKLFF.

This clone was observed a few times. This chain links TRBV7-9 with TRBJ1-5; 8 bases are shared with TRBD1. Trimming cost V 1 base and J 7 bases; bases outside gene matches: 3. Germline V gene data show CDR1 as SEHNR and CDR2 as FQNEAQ (reference sequence). The CDR3 runs 14 residues. The CDR3 nucleotides are TGTGCCAGCAGCTTAGGGACAGGGCAACAGCCCCAGCATTTT. It is translated as CASSLGTGQQPQHF. Full variable domain (missing parts from reference TRBV7-9 and TRBJ1-5): DTGVSQNPRHKITKRGQNVTFRCDPISEHNRLYWYRQTLGQGPEFLTYFQNEAQLEKSRLLSDRFSAERPKGSFSTLEIQRTEQGDSAMYLCASSLGTGQQPQHFGDGTRLSIL.

This clone was counted only a few times. As the CDR3 is not closed by the conserved phenylalanine or tryptophan, this likely results from a read error. Because the CDR3's place on the DNA is in doubt, the DNA is left out and the CDR3 is given as listed by TCRdb. V usage is TRBV30 and J usage is TRBJ2-3; the table's D call TRBD1 went unverified against the DNA. From its first to its last residue, the CDR3 has 11 amino acids. Germline-derived CDR1 and CDR2 are GTSNPN and SVGIG (reference sequence). The CDR3 is CAWKATGGYYL.

This clone has a handful of counts. The chain uses TRBV7-6 and TRBJ2-2, with TRBD1 matching 7 bases. V trimming: 4 bases; J trimming: 6 bases; junction bases outside the gene matches: 8. CDR1 is SGHVS and CDR2 is FNYEAQ in the germline V gene. There are 15 residues in the CDR3. CDR3 sequence: CASSSYRGESGELFF. The DNA of the CDR3 is TGTGCCAGCAGCTCCTACAGGGGAGAATCCGGGGAGCTGTTTTTT. The full variable domain, in which reference TRBV7-6 and TRBJ2-2 provide the parts outside the CDR3, is GAGVSQSPRYKVTKRGQDVALRCDPISGHVSLYWYRQALGQGPEFLTYFNYEAQQDKSGLPNDRFSAERPEGSISTLTIQRTEQRDSAMYRCASSSYRGESGELFFGEGSRLTVL.

The chain joins TRBV28 to TRBJ2-3; 10 nucleotides align to TRBD2. Germline CDR1 MDHEN, CDR2 SYDVKM. The J segment lost 2 bases and the V segment lost 4 bases, leaving 6 bases of the junction unmatched. The CDR3 is 16 amino acids. The CDR3 here is CASSSGLAVYTDTQYF. CDR3 sequence (DNA): TGTGCCAGCAGTTCAGGACTAGCGGTTTACACAGATACGCAGTATTTT.

This clone was detected only a few times. V usage is TRBV19 and J usage is TRBJ1-1; D might be TRBD1 (6 bases). CDR3 size: 14 residues. CDR1 is LNHDA, CDR2 SQIVND, per germline (reference sequence). V was clipped by 3 bases and J by 2 bases, with 10 bases between them. Here the CDR3 DNA reads TGTGCCAGTAGTATCCTGGACAGTAACACTGAAGCTTTCTTT. Residues: CASSILDSNTEAFF.

The rearrangement uses TRBV20-1 and TRBJ1-4; no firm D call. The CDR3 runs to 11 residues. V shed 5 bases and J shed 8 bases, with 9 bases lying between them. In germline, CDR1 is DFQATT, CDR2 SNEGSKA (reference sequence). CDR3: CSARAGEKLFF. DNA for the CDR3: TGCAGTGCTCGGGCGGGCGAAAAACTGTTTTTT.

Only a few counts were recorded for this clone. The rearrangement joins TRBV7-2 to TRBJ2-5, with 10 bases matching TRBD2. The CDR3 is made up of 18 amino acids. CDR1 is SGHTA, CDR2 FQGNSA, per germline. The V gene end was trimmed by 1 base and the J gene end by 4 bases; junction bases not matched to a gene: 12. The CDR3 reads CASSLEVSGGLISETQYF. CDR3 DNA: TGTGCCAGCAGCTTAGAAGTTAGCGGGGGGCTCATCTCAGAGACCCAGTACTTC.

V gene TRBV18 combines with J gene TRBJ2-7, with D perhaps matching TRBD2 (6 bases). Germline CDR1 KGHSH, CDR2 LQKENI. The CDR3 is made up of 16 amino acids. V was clipped by 0 bases and J by 2 bases, with 14 bases between them. CDR3 in DNA: TGTGCCAGCTCACCACCGCTCGGGGGAGGACCCTACGAGCAGTACTTC. Its protein product is CASSPPLGGGPYEQYF.

The CDR3 reads CASSRTVGEQYF. For the CDR3, the DNA is TGTGCCAGCAGCCGGACAGTCGGCGAGCAGTACTTC. This rearrangement joins TRBV11-2 to TRBJ2-7, with D possibly TRBD1 on 6 matching bases. With 5 bases removed from V and 6 bases from J, the gap between germline ends came to 11 bases. The length of the CDR3 is 12 residues. Germline V gene data show CDR1 as SGHAT and CDR2 as FQNNGV. Full variable domain (rest looked up from reference TRBV11-2 and TRBJ2-7): EAGVAQSPRYKIIEKRQSVAFWCNPISGHATLYWYQQILGQGPKLLIQFQNNGVVDDSQLPKDRFSAERLKGVDSTLKIQPAKLEDSAVYLCASSRTVGEQYFGPGTRLTVT.

This clone was counted a few times. This rearrangement joins TRBV29-1 to TRBJ2-1; 8 positions match TRBD2. With V trimmed by 7 bases and J by 5 bases, 4 bases remained unmatched. Germline CDR1 reads SQVTM; CDR2 reads ANQGSEA. The length of the CDR3 is 12 residues. The CDR3 here is CSGGLGNNEQFF. For the CDR3, the DNA is TGCAGCGGGGGACTAGGAAACAATGAGCAGTTCTTC.